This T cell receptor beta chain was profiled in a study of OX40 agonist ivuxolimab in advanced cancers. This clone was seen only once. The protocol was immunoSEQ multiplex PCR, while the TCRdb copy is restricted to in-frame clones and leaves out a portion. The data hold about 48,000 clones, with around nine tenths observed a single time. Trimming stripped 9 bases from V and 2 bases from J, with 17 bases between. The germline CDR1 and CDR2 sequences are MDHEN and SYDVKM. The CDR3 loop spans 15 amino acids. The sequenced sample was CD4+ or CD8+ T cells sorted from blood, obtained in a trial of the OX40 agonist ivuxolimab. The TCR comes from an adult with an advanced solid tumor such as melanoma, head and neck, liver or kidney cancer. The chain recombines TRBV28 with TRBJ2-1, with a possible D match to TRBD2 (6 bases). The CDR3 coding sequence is TGTGCCAGTCTGGCTAGCGCAATAACCTACAATGAGCAGTTCTTC. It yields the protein CASLASAITYNEQFF.